This T cell receptor beta chain was identified in a study of multiple sclerosis patients with progressive multifocal leukoencephalopathy. Some clones are missing from TCRdb's copy, which holds only in-frame ones; the method was immunoSEQ multiplex PCR. The repertoire includes over 25,000 clones, over 85% of them detected once, and 1.5% sits in the top ten. Points on this clone: Its cognate antigen is unknown.

This sample's time point: around six months of natalizumab therapy. CDR3 length equals 13 residues. CDR1 is SGHTA and CDR2 is FQGNSA in the germline V gene. Trimming took off 4 bases at V and 4 bases at J, with 8 bases between the two ends. Whole-study results and caveats: Lower normalized Shannon entropy suggested reduced TRB diversity in most PML patients.

Sequenced here: PBMCs, sampled from a patient treated with natalizumab. This clonotype originated in a human donor with multiple sclerosis. J is TRBJ2-1 and V is TRBV7-2; no clear D gene. In DNA form, the CDR3 reads TGTGCCAGCAGCTCGACCGTATACAATGAGCAGTTCTTC. It is translated as CASSSTVYNEQFF.